A selection of T cell receptor beta chains follows, all from one sample in a study of blood T cell repertoires in COVID-19. This table comes from immunoSEQ multiplex PCR, and its TCRdb copy is limited to in-frame clones, with some not included. The sample records roughly 200,000 clones, roughly 88% being singletons. Sequencing input: peripheral blood. All receptors come from a woman in her 40s with COVID-19, enrolled during active disease. Both conserved end residues are part of each CDR3. Each record gives: CDR3 protein, CDR3 DNA, D gene, V gene, clone size, J gene. D genes are given only for firm matches. The size entry is marked missing in some rows and otherwise reads once, few, many or a size class.

cdr3_aa: CASSPPRYEQYF
cdr3_nt: TGTGCCAGCAGCCCCCCGCGGTACGAGCAGTACTTC
d_call: -
v_call: TRBV7-9
clone_size: once
j_call: TRBJ2-7

cdr3_aa: CASSPWTGDGDTIYF
cdr3_nt: TGCGCCAGCAGCCCCTGGACAGGGGATGGAGACACCATATATTTT
d_call: TRBD1
v_call: TRBV5-1
clone_size: -
j_call: TRBJ1-3

cdr3_aa: CASSLDARDSPLHF
cdr3_nt: TGCGCCAGCAGCTTGGATGCGCGGGACTCACCCCTCCACTTT
d_call: -
v_call: TRBV5-1
clone_size: -
j_call: TRBJ1-6

cdr3_aa: CASSPLGTGGHTEAFF
cdr3_nt: TGTGCCAGCTCACCACTCGGGACAGGGGGCCACACTGAAGCTTTCTTT
d_call: TRBD1
v_call: TRBV18
clone_size: once
j_call: TRBJ1-1

cdr3_aa: CASSQVFRGPSYNEQFF
cdr3_nt: TGTGCCAGCAGCCAAGTCTTTAGGGGGCCCTCCTACAATGAGCAGTTCTTC
d_call: TRBD1
v_call: TRBV14
clone_size: -
j_call: TRBJ2-1

cdr3_aa: CASSFSDRGYGYTF
cdr3_nt: TGTGCCAGCAGTTTCTCGGACAGGGGATATGGCTACACCTTC
d_call: TRBD1
v_call: TRBV28
clone_size: few
j_call: TRBJ1-2

cdr3_aa: CASNDRSSYNEQFF
cdr3_nt: TGTGCCAGTAACGACAGAAGCTCCTACAATGAGCAGTTCTTC
d_call: -
v_call: TRBV19
clone_size: -
j_call: TRBJ2-1

cdr3_aa: CATSNRDSSNSPLHF
cdr3_nt: TGTGCCACCAGCAACCGGGACAGTTCCAATTCACCCCTCCACTTT
d_call: TRBD1
v_call: TRBV15
clone_size: -
j_call: TRBJ1-6

cdr3_aa: CASTRDRRRLSTDTQYF
cdr3_nt: TGCGCCAGCACCCGGGACAGGAGACGCCTCAGCACAGATACGCAGTATTTT
d_call: TRBD1
v_call: TRBV5-1
clone_size: -
j_call: TRBJ2-3

cdr3_aa: CATSDPITGPALF
cdr3_nt: TGTGCCACCAGTGATCCAATCACAGGCCCCGCTCTCTTT
d_call: -
v_call: TRBV24-1
clone_size: -
j_call: TRBJ1-1